The 7 T cell receptor beta chains given below trace back to one sample, sequenced in a study of identical twins. Each CDR3 protein is one row after TCRdb ran MiXCR on the 5' RACE reads. The top ten hold roughly 7% of the sample, which has 300,000 to 400,000 distinct CDR3 sequences, more than 9% seen once. The same data also went into a second study, on yellow fever vaccine responses in identical twins.

The sequenced material came from CD8+ T cells sorted from blood. The receptors stem from a woman between 18 and 29 years old in good health.

This clonotype was observed once. V is TRBV7-6 and J is TRBJ2-5, with D perhaps TRBD1 or TRBD2 (5 bases each). Trimming left V 0 bases short and J 5 bases short, with 13 bases between. Germline V gene lookup returns CDR1 SGHVS and CDR2 FNYEAQ. The CDR3 is 15 amino acids. The DNA for the CDR3 is TGTGCCAGCAGCTTAGCCAGGGACGGTTTGGAGACCCAGTACTTC. Translation: CASSLARDGLETQYF.

This clonotype was observed a few times. This rearrangement joins TRBV11-2 to TRBJ2-5, with no clear D. CDR3 length: 13 amino acids. Germline CDR1 is SGHAT and CDR2 is FQNNGV. V lost 9 bases to trimming and J lost 2 bases, with 13 bases between them. CDR3 sequence (DNA): TGTGCCAGTGGATGGGTCCCGCAAGAGACCCAGTACTTC. Translated: CASGWVPQETQYF. The full variable domain, rest sourced from reference TRBV11-2 and TRBJ2-5, is EAGVAQSPRYKIIEKRQSVAFWCNPISGHATLYWYQQILGQGPKLLIQFQNNGVVDDSQLPKDRFSAERLKGVDSTLKIQPAKLEDSAVYLCASGWVPQETQYFGPGTRLLVL.

This clonotype has just a few counts. J is TRBJ1-1 and V is TRBV7-9; 10 nucleotides align to TRBD1. Germline V gives CDR1 SEHNR, CDR2 FQNEAQ (reference sequence). CDR3 length: 15 residues. Losses at the gene ends were 3 bases for V and 4 bases for J; bases not matched to a gene: 5. The DNA of the CDR3 is TGTGCCAGCAGCTTGAGGGACAGGGGTCCCACTGAAGCTTTCTTT. Amino acid sequence: CASSLRDRGPTEAFF.

The rearrangement links TRBV10-1 to TRBJ2-7, with 9 bases matching TRBD1. The CDR3 spans 13 residues. J was trimmed by 5 bases and V by 4 bases; bases with no gene match: 3. The germline CDR1 and CDR2 sequences are WNHNN and SYGVQD (reference sequence). DNA for the CDR3: TGCGCCAGCAGTGTGGACAGGGGCCACGAGCAGTACGTC. It specifies CASSVDRGHEQYV.

J is TRBJ2-2 and V is TRBV6-1; D call uncertain. The germline V gene encodes CDR1 MNHNS and CDR2 SASEGT. Trimming shortened V by 10 bases and J by 6 bases, and 18 bases separated the two germline ends. The CDR3 has 14 residues. The CDR3 nucleotides read TGTGCCATTTGGCCGGGCCTTAGGGCCGGGGAGCTGTTTTTT. It translates to CAIWPGLRAGELFF.

This clonotype has a single count. The V and J genes are TRBV10-2 and TRBJ2-1; 11 nucleotides agree with TRBD2. V shed 7 bases, J shed 5 bases, and the junction held 7 bases outside the gene matches. CDR1 WSHSY and CDR2 SAAADI come from the germline V gene. This CDR3 contains 15 residues. CDR3 in amino acids: CASISTSGTDNEQFF. CDR3 DNA sequence: TGCGCCAGCATCTCGACTAGCGGGACTGACAATGAGCAGTTCTTC.

This clonotype occurred a few times. The CDR3 loop is CASSQEPMSSGNTIYF. The CDR3 region has the DNA TGCGCCAGCAGCCAAGAACCGATGAGCTCTGGAAACACCATATATTTT. J is TRBJ1-3 and V is TRBV4-1, with D uncertain. With 0 bases removed from V and 0 bases from J, the gap between germline ends came to 9 bases. The CDR3 extends over 16 amino acids. Germline assignment: CDR1 MGHRA and CDR2 YSYEKL.